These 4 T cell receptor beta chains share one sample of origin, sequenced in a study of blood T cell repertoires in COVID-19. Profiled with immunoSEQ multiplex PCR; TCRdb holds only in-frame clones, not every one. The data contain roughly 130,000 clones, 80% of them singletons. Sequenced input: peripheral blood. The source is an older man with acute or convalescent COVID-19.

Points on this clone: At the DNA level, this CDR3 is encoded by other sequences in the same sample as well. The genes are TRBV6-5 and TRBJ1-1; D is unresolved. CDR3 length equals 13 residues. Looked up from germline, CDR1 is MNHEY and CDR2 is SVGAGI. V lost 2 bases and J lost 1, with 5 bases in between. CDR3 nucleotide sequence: TGTGCCAGCAGTTACGGCCAGAACACTGAAGCTTTCTTT. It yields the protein CASSYGQNTEAFF.

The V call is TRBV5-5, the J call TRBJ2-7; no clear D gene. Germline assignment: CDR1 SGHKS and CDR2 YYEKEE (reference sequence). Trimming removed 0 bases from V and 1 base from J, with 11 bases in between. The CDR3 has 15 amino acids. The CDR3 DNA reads TGTGCCAGCAGCTTGGAGTTGGCCAGGTCCTACGAGCAGTACTTC. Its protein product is CASSLELARSYEQYF.

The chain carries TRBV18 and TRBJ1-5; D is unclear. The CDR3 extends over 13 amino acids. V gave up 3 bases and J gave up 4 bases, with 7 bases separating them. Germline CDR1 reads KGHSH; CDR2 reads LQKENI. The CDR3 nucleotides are TGTGCCAGCTCACCGTCGCAGAATCAGCCCCAGCATTTT. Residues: CASSPSQNQPQHF. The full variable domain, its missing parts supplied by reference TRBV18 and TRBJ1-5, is NAGVMQNPRHLVRRRGQEARLRCSPMKGHSHVYWYRQLPEEGLKFMVYLQKENIIDESGMPKERFSAEFPKEGPSILRIQQVVRGDSAAYFCASSPSQNQPQHFGDGTRLSIL.

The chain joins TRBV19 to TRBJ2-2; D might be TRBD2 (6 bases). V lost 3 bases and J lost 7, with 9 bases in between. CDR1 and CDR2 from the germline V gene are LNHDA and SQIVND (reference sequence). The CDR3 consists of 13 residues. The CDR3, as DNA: TGTGCCAGTAGTATTGGGGGGTACGGGGAGCTGTTTTTT. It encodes CASSIGGYGELFF. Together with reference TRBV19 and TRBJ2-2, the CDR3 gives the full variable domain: DGGITQSPKYLFRKEGQNVTLSCEQNLNHDAMYWYRQDPGQGLRLIYYSQIVNDFQKGDIAEGYSVSREKKESFPLTVTSAQKNPTAFYLCASSIGGYGELFFGEGSRLTVL.